The present T cell receptor beta chain was sequenced within a study of blood T cell repertoires in COVID-19. Germline values: CDR1 SEHNR, CDR2 FQNEAQ (reference sequence). This CDR3 comprises 16 residues. V lost 4 bases and J lost 0, with 13 bases in between. Some clones are missing from TCRdb's copy, which holds only in-frame ones; the method was immunoSEQ multiplex PCR. In the table there are hundreds of thousands of clones, around 90% of which are singletons. The chain carries TRBV7-9 and TRBJ2-1; possible D gene TRBD2, 6 bases. The sequence was collected from a young woman who had recovered from COVID-19. Sequencing was performed on peripheral blood. For the CDR3, the DNA is TGTGCCAGCAGCTCTCCCACCGGGGGCTCCTACAATGAGCAGTTCTTC. Protein: CASSSPTGGSYNEQFF.